These T cell receptor beta chains were read from a single sample in a study of control samples from healthy donors and cancer patients. Generated by immunoSEQ multiplex PCR, the TCRdb table keeps only in-frame clones and is missing some. Of 150,000 or so clones listed, roughly 90% are singletons. Sequences were obtained from blood. The receptors here all came from a woman aged 25 to 39 in good health. Both conserved end residues are part of each CDR3. D genes are given only for firm matches. Only part of the rows carry a size: once, few, many, or a class if the clone is expanded.

TRBV30	NA	TRBJ1-4	NA	TGTGCCTGGAGTGTAATTCGAGGTGAAAAACTGTTTTTT	CAWSVIRGEKLFF
TRBV10-2	NA	TRBJ1-2	NA	TGCGCCAGCAGTGAAGGCGGCCGCCTCTATGGCTACACCTTC	CASSEGGRLYGYTF
TRBV3-1/TRBV3-2	NA	TRBJ2-2	NA	TGTGCCAGCAGCTTACTACAGGGCACCGGGGAGCTGTTTTTT	CASSLLQGTGELFF
TRBV3-1/TRBV3-2	once	TRBJ2-5	NA	TGTGCCAGCAGCCAAGATTGGGTTCGAATAGAGACCCAGTACTTC	CASSQDWVRIETQYF
TRBV11-2	NA	TRBJ1-3	TRBD1	TGTGCCAGCAGCACGGACAGGGGAAACACCATATATTTT	CASSTDRGNTIYF
TRBV6-5	once	TRBJ2-3	NA	TGTGCCAGCAGTTACGAAGGGGGGTACACAGATACGCAGTATTTT	CASSYEGGYTDTQYF
TRBV9	NA	TRBJ2-3	NA	TGTGCCAGCAGCCCCCCTGTCGCAGATACGCAGTATTTT	CASSPPVADTQYF
TRBV5-8	NA	TRBJ2-7	NA	TGTGCCAGCAGCTTGGCCTTTCAGGGGACGTACGAGCAGTACTTC	CASSLAFQGTYEQYF
TRBV28	NA	TRBJ1-3	NA	TGTGCCAGCAGTTTTTTGGGGCGCAGCGGAAACACCATATATTTT	CASSFLGRSGNTIYF
TRBV19	NA	TRBJ2-3	NA	TGTGCCAGTAGTATTGGGGGGGCGGATGGAGATACGCAGTATTTT	CASSIGGADGDTQYF
TRBV28	few	TRBJ1-1	NA	TGTGCCAGCAGTGGGACGGCCATGAACACTGAAGCTTTCTTT	CASSGTAMNTEAFF
TRBV28	NA	TRBJ2-7	TRBD2	TGTGCCTCAACCCGGGGGGAAGTGTTTTACGAGCAGTACTTC	CASTRGEVFYEQYF
TRBV7-9	NA	TRBJ1-4	NA	TGTGCCAGCAGCTTCGATGGGGGCAGTCTTACTAATGAAAAACTGTTTTTT	CASSFDGGSLTNEKLFF
TRBV29-1	NA	TRBJ2-1	NA	TGCAGCGTTGACCACGACCATAATGAGCAGTTCTTC	CSVDHDHNEQFF
TRBV28	NA	TRBJ1-3	TRBD1	TGTGTGGCCGGGACAGGGGTGTCAAACTCTGGAAACACCATATATTTT	CVAGTGVSNSGNTIYF
TRBV15	NA	TRBJ1-5	NA	TGTGCCACCAGCAGAGTTGAGAATCAGCCCCAGCATTTT	CATSRVENQPQHF
TRBV5-1	NA	TRBJ1-4	NA	TGCGCCAGCAGCTTACGGGGACACCCAACTAATGAAAAACTGTTTTTT	CASSLRGHPTNEKLFF
TRBV27	NA	TRBJ2-7	TRBD2	TGTGCCAGCAGGACGACTCGACTAGCGGGAGGTCCTAGCTCCTACGAGCAGTACTTC	CASRTTRLAGGPSSYEQYF
TRBV7-2	NA	TRBJ2-3	TRBD2	TGTGCCAGCAGCTTATGGGCGGGGGGCACAGATACGCAGTATTTT	CASSLWAGGTDTQYF
TRBV11-2	NA	TRBJ2-7	NA	TGTGCCAGCAGCTCCTGGAACTCCTACGAGCAGTACTTC	CASSSWNSYEQYF
TRBV5-1	NA	TRBJ2-7	NA	TGCGCCAGCAGCCGTGCCCCGGGGGGCTCGAGCGAGCAGTACTTC	CASSRAPGGSSEQYF
TRBV20-1	NA	TRBJ2-5	NA	TGCAGTGCTAGTCCAGAGACCCAGTACTTC	CSASPETQYF
TRBV10-3	NA	TRBJ1-5	NA	TGTGCCATCAGTGAGGGGGGCGAAGGGGCTCAGCCCCAGCATTTT	CAISEGGEGAQPQHF
TRBV21-1	NA	TRBJ1-5	NA	TGTGCCAGCAGCAAGGGGATGGGTCGGGCCCAGCATTTT	CASSKGMGRAQHF
TRBV28	NA	TRBJ1-4	TRBD1	TGTGCCAGCAGTTTATCCAACAGGGGCCGAAAACTGTTTTTT	CASSLSNRGRKLFF
TRBV5-1	NA	TRBJ2-5	NA	TGCGCCAGCAAACCGAAGGGGGAGACCCAGTACTTC	CASKPKGETQYF
TRBV19	once	TRBJ1-2	NA	TGTGCCAGTCAGGGAGCTAACTATGGCTACACCTTC	CASQGANYGYTF
TRBV4-3	NA	TRBJ2-1	NA	TGCGCCAGCAGCCAAGAGCCCACCAGAGAGCAGTTCTTC	CASSQEPTREQFF
TRBV23-1	NA	TRBJ2-7	NA	TGCGCCAGCAGTCAAGTCAGGGGTTCGGTGCAGTACTTC	CASSQVRGSVQYF
TRBV6-5	NA	TRBJ2-3	NA	TGTGCCAGCAGGGCCCCAGATACGCAGTATTTT	CASRAPDTQYF
TRBV7-3	NA	TRBJ2-7	NA	TGTGCCAGCAGCTTACGGGGTGGCGGATCCTACGAGCAGTACTTC	CASSLRGGGSYEQYF
TRBV12-3/TRBV12-4	NA	TRBJ2-5	NA	TGTGCCAGCAGGCACCTGCCTTTAGAGACCCAGTACTTC	CASRHLPLETQYF
TRBV12-3/TRBV12-4	NA	TRBJ2-5	NA	TGTGCCAGCAGTTTACACATCCAAGAGACCCAGTACTTC	CASSLHIQETQYF
TRBV28	NA	TRBJ1-2	NA	TGTGCCACCCGCATTTCTCGGGGGGCAGGCTGGTATGGCTACACCTTC	CATRISRGAGWYGYTF
TRBV28	NA	TRBJ1-4	NA	TGTGCCAGCAGGTCTCAAAAACTGTTTTTT	CASRSQKLFF
TRBV11-3	NA	TRBJ2-7	TRBD1	TGTGCCAGCAGCTCCCGGGACAGGGGAGACGAGCAGTACTTC	CASSSRDRGDEQYF
TRBV28	NA	TRBJ2-5	NA	TGTGCCAGCAGTTCAAGGCTAACACAAGAGACCCAGTACTTC	CASSSRLTQETQYF
TRBV2	NA	TRBJ2-7	TRBD1	TGTGCCAGCAGCGCCGACAGGGGGCTTTACGAGCAGTACTTC	CASSADRGLYEQYF
TRBV28	NA	TRBJ2-7	TRBD1	TGTGCCAGCAGTTCACTTGGTGGGGACAGGTCCTACGAGCAGTACTTC	CASSSLGGDRSYEQYF
TRBV11-2	NA	TRBJ2-7	NA	TGTGCCAGCACCATGGGGGCCGAGCAGTACTTC	CASTMGAEQYF
TRBV12-3/TRBV12-4	NA	TRBJ1-1	NA	TGTGCCAGCAGTTTGCAAAAGGAAGCTTTCTTT	CASSLQKEAFF
TRBV7-3	NA	TRBJ2-2	TRBD1	TGTGCCAGCAGCCAGACAGGGCTTGGGGAGCTGTTTTTT	CASSQTGLGELFF
TRBV18	once	TRBJ1-4	TRBD1	TGTGCCAGCTCATCCGACCGACAGGGCGGGGAAAAACTGTTTTTT	CASSSDRQGGEKLFF
TRBV20-1	NA	TRBJ2-7	NA	TGCAGTGCTAGTCACCGAGACAAGCACTACGAGCAGTACTTC	CSASHRDKHYEQYF
TRBV7-2	NA	TRBJ2-7	NA	TGTGCCAGCAGCGCCCCAGGGGTAGACGAGCAGTACTTC	CASSAPGVDEQYF
TRBV9	NA	TRBJ1-6	NA	TGTGCCAGCAGCGTAAGAGGTTTCAATTCACCCCTCCACTTT	CASSVRGFNSPLHF
TRBV2	NA	TRBJ2-7	NA	TGTGCCAGCCTTGGCGGGGCCCCCTACGAGCAGTACTTC	CASLGGAPYEQYF
TRBV7-9	NA	TRBJ1-4	NA	TGTGCCAGCAGTAATTTGGGGGCTGCAACTAATGAAAAACTGTTTTTT	CASSNLGAATNEKLFF
TRBV19	NA	TRBJ1-5	NA	TGTGCCAGTAGGAAGGGGAACAGCAATCAGCCCCAGCATTTT	CASRKGNSNQPQHF
TRBV19	NA	TRBJ1-4	NA	TGTGCCAGTAGTAATCCGGGGGGCGCGACTAATGAAAAACTGTTTTTT	CASSNPGGATNEKLFF
TRBV7-9	NA	TRBJ1-5	NA	TGTGCCAGCAGCTTAGGGGACATTGGCAATCAGCCCCAGCATTTT	CASSLGDIGNQPQHF
TRBV20-1	NA	TRBJ1-5	NA	TGCAGTGCTAGTCAGGTCGATCAGCCCCAGCATTTT	CSASQVDQPQHF
TRBV19	NA	TRBJ2-1	TRBD2	TGTGCCAGTCGGACTAGCGGGAACGATGAGCAGTTCTTC	CASRTSGNDEQFF
TRBV3-1/TRBV3-2	NA	TRBJ2-3	NA	TGTGCCAGCAGCCAAGGTTCAGGAAGGGGGACAGATACGCAGTATTTT	CASSQGSGRGTDTQYF
TRBV7-3	NA	TRBJ2-5	NA	TGTGCCAGCAGCTTACGACAGTGGGAGACCCAGTACTTC	CASSLRQWETQYF
TRBV21-1	NA	TRBJ2-5	NA	TGTGCCGCCGCGCAGCTCCTTCCGACGGGGCAAGAGACCCAGTACTTC	CAAAQLLPTGQETQYF
TRBV2	NA	TRBJ1-2	NA	TGTGCCAGCAGTGAAGGTCAGGCCTCTAACTATGGCTACACCTTC	CASSEGQASNYGYTF
TRBV6-6	NA	TRBJ1-6	NA	TGTGCCAGCAGTTCGAGGACGGCCGATAATTCACCCCTCCACTTT	CASSSRTADNSPLHF
TRBV18	NA	TRBJ2-1	NA	TGTGCCAGCTCACTTAGTCATGAGCAGTTCTTC	CASSLSHEQFF
TRBV24-1	few	TRBJ1-1	NA	TGTGCCACCAGTGATCCAGACAGTGACACTGAAGCTTTCTTT	CATSDPDSDTEAFF